This TCR beta chain originates from a study of T cells after yellow fever vaccination. Turning to the study itself: Some fractions had low cell numbers, and these were prepared with SMART-Seq v4 Ultra Low Input.

The authors made TCR cDNA by 5'RACE template switching, adding a universal primer site and UMIs. TCRdb reanalysed the 5' RACE reads using MiXCR and keeps one entry per CDR3 protein. The sample consists of 300,000 to 350,000 distinct CDR3 sequences, approximately 4% of them appearing once. Trimming removed 6 bases from V and 5 bases from J, with 13 bases in between. There are 13 residues in the CDR3. In germline, CDR1 is MNHEY, CDR2 SVGAGI. This sample comprised PBMCs, obtained 15 days after the yellow fever booster vaccination. This TCR was sampled from a man aged 18-30 years who received the YFV17D yellow fever vaccine. V and J are TRBV6-5 and TRBJ1-1, with D possibly TRBD1 on 5 matching bases. The CDR3 nucleotides read TGTGCCAGCAGCTCCCTCGGGGGTACTGAAGCTTTCTTT. It codes for CASSSLGGTEAFF.